Sequencing of this TCR beta chain was carried out in a study of blood T cell repertoires in COVID-19. The method was immunoSEQ multiplex PCR; TCRdb's version includes in-frame clones alone and lacks a portion of them. This sample yields 250,000 to 300,000 clones, of which 65% to 90% are seen a single time; roughly 16% belongs to the top ten. In assigning cohorts, the study relied on participant-reported clinical history. Resolution of symptoms, clearance, or two negative PCRs was present in recovered Cohort 3 donors. Per the germline V gene, CDR1 is MDHEN and CDR2 is SYDVKM. V shed 1 base and J shed 0 bases, with 10 bases lying between them. There are 16 residues in the CDR3.

The V call is TRBV28, the J call TRBJ1-5, with D tentatively TRBD1 (6 bases). Source material: PBMCs or T cells enriched from blood (not recorded which). The receptor was isolated from a man between 18 and 29 years old who had recovered from COVID-19. As DNA, the CDR3 is TGTGCCAGCAGTTTATCGACAGGCGGTAGCAATCAGCCCCAGCATTTT. This translates into CASSLSTGGSNQPQHF.